The present TCR beta chain was sequenced within a study of blood T cell repertoires in COVID-19. The wider study: The study drew acute and convalescent COVID-19 samples from the United States, Italy and Spain. Sources were T cells, B-cell-depleted T cells, or PBMCs; the material itself was cDNA or gDNA.

Germline V CDR1 and CDR2: MGHRA, YSYEKL. The trim removed 1 base at V and 3 bases at J, leaving 6 bases unmatched. The CDR3 is 16 amino acids. TCRdb keeps only in-frame clones here, not all; method: immunoSEQ multiplex PCR. The sample carries about 340,000 clones, approximately 91% recorded once. Input material: peripheral blood. This chain uses TRBV4-1 with TRBJ2-7; 10 nucleotides align to TRBD2. The source is a woman aged 70-85 years with COVID-19, enrolled during active disease. The DNA of the CDR3 is TGCGCCAGCAGCCAAGCAAGTAGCGGGGGGCTCTACGAGCAGTACTTC. Protein: CASSQASSGGLYEQYF.